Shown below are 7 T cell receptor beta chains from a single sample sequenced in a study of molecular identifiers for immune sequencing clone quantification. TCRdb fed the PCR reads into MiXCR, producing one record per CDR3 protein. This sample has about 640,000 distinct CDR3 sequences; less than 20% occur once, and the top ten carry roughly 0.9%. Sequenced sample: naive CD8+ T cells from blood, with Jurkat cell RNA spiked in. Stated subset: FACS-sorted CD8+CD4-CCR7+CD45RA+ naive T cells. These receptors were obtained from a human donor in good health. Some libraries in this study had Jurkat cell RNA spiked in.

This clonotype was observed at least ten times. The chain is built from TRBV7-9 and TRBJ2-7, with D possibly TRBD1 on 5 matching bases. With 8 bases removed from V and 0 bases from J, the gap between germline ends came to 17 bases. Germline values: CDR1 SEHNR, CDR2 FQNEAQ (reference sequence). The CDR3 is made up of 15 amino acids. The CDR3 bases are TGTGCCAGCTTGGGCGGACACCTCAACTCCTACGAGCAGTACTTC. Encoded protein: CASLGGHLNSYEQYF.

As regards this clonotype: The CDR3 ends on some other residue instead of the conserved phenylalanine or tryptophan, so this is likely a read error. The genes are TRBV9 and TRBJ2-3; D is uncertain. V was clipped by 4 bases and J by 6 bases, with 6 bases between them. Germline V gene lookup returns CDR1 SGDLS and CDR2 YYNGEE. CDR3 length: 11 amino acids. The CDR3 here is CASSSRDTQYL. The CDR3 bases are TGTGCCAGCAGCTCACGGGATACGCAGTATTTG.

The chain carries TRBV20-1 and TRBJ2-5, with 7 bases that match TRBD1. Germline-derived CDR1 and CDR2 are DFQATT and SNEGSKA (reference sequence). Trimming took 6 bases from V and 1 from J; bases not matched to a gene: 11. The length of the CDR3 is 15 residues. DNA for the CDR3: TGCAGTGCCGAGCGAGAGGACAGGACCCAAGAGACCCAGTACTTC. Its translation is CSAEREDRTQETQYF.

For the CDR3, the DNA is TGTGCCAGCGGCCCCCAATCCGGGACAGGGGTCTTTGGGGGCAATCAGCCCCAGCATTTT. Its protein product is CASGPQSGTGVFGGNQPQHF. The chain has TRBV27 and TRBJ1-5; TRBD1 matches 10 bases. The CDR3 extends over 20 amino acids. With V trimmed by 8 bases and J by 2 bases, 21 bases remained unmatched. Germline loops: CDR1 MNHEY, CDR2 SMNVEV (reference sequence).

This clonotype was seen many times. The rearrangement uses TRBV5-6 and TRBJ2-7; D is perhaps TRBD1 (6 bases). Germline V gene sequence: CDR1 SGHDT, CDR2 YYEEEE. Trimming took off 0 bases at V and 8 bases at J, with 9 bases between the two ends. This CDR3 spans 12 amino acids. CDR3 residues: CASSLGQVKQYF. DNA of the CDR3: TGTGCCAGCAGCTTGGGACAGGTAAAGCAGTACTTC.

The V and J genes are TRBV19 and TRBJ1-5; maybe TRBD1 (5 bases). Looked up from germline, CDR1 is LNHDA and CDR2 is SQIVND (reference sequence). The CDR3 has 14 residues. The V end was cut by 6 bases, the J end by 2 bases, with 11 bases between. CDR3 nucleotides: TGTGCCAGTAGCATCATGGGGGGCAATCAGCCCCAGCATTTT. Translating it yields CASSIMGGNQPQHF.

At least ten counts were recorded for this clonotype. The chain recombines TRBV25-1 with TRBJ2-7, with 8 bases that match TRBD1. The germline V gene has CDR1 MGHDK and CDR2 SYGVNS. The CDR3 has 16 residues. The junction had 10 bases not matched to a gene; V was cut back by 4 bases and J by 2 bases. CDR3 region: CASSGKGTGMTYEQYF. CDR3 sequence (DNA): TGTGCCAGCAGTGGTAAGGGGACAGGAATGACCTACGAGCAGTACTTC.